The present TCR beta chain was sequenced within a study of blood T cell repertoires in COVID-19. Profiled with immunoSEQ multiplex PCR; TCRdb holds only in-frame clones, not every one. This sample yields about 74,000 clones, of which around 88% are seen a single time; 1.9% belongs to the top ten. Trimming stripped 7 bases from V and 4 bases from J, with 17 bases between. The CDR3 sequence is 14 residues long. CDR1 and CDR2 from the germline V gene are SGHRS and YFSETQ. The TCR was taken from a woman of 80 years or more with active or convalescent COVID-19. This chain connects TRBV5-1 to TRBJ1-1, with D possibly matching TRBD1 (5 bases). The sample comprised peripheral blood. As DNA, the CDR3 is TGCGCCAGCGGAGAAGGGACTAGAGGCACTGAAGCTTTCTTT. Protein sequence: CASGEGTRGTEAFF. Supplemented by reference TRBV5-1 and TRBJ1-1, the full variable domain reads KAGVTQTPRYLIKTRGQQVTLSCSPISGHRSVSWYQQTPGQGLQFLFEYFSETQRNKGNFPGRFSGRQFSNSRSEMNVSTLELGDSALYLCASGEGTRGTEAFFGQGTRLTVV.